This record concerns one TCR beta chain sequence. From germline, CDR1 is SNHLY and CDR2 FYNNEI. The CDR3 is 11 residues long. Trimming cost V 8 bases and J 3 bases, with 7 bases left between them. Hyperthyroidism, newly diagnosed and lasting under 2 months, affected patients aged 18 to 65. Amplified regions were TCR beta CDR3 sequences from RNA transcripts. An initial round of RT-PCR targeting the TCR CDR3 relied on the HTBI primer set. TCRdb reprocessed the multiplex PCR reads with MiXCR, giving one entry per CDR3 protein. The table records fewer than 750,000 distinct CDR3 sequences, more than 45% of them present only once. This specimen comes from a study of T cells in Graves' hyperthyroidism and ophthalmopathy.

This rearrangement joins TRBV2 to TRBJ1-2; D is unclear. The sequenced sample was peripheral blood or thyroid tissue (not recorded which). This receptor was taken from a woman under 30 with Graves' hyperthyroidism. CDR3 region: CASGLDYGYTF. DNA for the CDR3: TGTGCCAGCGGTCTAGACTATGGCTACACCTTC.